This T cell receptor (beta chain) was identified in a study of shared clonotypes between healthy human individuals. Trimming cost V 3 bases and J 1 base, with 9 bases left between them. Germline assignment: CDR1 SEHNR and CDR2 FQNEAQ (reference sequence). The CDR3 is 14 residues long. Concerning this clone itself: The antigen remains undetermined.

Naive CD8 cells lacked CD45RO, underwent positive selection for CCR7 and left out terminally differentiated effector memory CD45RA+ cells. Participating donors were healthy, HIV-negative adults free of recent acute infections or vaccinations. Overall study results and limits: In a few donors, about 5% of naive CD4 clonotypes appeared in common.

The run depth of the assay was deep. The authors' processing: From ImmunoSEQ came sequences covering only the junction and carrying no quality scores, so filtering differed. The data were produced by immunoSEQ multiplex PCR, yet TCRdb's version contains in-frame clones alone and is incomplete. That table is the source of V, J and clone size, and D and trimming were worked out from the DNA. The table shows around 2.1 million clones, with about 92% occurring only once. This TCR derives from a man in his late teens or twenties in good health. Some clones in this sample may be carry-over from other donors' samples. Source material: naive CD8+ T cells from PBMCs. The rearrangement links TRBV7-9 to TRBJ1-1; no firm D call. This chain's CDR3 is CASSFQDPNTEAFF. CDR3 DNA sequence: TGTGCCAGCAGCTTTCAGGACCCGAACACTGAAGCTTTCTTT. The whole variable domain, filled in from reference TRBV7-9 and TRBJ1-1, reads DTGVSQNPRHKITKRGQNVTFRCDPISEHNRLYWYRQTLGQGPEFLTYFQNEAQLEKSRLLSDRFSAERPKGSFSTLEIQRTEQGDSAMYLCASSFQDPNTEAFFGQGTRLTVV.